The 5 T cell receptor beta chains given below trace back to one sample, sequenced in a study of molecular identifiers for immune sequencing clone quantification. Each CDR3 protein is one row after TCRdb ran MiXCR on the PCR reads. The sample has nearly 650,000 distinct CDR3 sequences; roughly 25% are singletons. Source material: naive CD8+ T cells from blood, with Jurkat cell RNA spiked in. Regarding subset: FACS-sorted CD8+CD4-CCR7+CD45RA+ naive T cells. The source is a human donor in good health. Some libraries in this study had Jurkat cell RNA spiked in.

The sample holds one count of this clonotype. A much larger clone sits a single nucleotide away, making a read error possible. CDR3 loop: CAGSASGGEFF. CDR3 nucleotides: TGTGCCGGCAGTGCATCCGGGGGTGAGTTCTTC. The genes are TRBV2 and TRBJ2-1; D may be TRBD2 (6 bases). This CDR3 comprises 11 residues. CDR1 and CDR2 from the germline V gene are SNHLY and FYNNEI.

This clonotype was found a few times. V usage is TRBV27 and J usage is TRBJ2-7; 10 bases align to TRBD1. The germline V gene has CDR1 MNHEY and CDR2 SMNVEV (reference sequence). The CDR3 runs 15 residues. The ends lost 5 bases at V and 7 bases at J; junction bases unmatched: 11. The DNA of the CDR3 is TGTGCCAGCAGTGACCCGGGACAGGGGATTTATGAGCAGTACTTC. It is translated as CASSDPGQGIYEQYF.

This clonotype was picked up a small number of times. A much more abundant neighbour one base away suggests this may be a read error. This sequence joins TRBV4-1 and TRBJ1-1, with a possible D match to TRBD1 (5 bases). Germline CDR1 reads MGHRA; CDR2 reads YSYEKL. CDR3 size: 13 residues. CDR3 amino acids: CASGQTVNTEAFF. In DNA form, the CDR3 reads TGCGCCAGCGGCCAGACAGTAAACACTGAAGCTTTCTTT.

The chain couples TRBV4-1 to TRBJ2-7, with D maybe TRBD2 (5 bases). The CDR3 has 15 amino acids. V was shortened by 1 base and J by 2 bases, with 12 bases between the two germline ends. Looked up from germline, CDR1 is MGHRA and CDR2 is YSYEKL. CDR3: CASSQVDDGAYEQYF. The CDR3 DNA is TGCGCCAGCAGCCAAGTGGACGACGGGGCCTACGAGCAGTACTTC.

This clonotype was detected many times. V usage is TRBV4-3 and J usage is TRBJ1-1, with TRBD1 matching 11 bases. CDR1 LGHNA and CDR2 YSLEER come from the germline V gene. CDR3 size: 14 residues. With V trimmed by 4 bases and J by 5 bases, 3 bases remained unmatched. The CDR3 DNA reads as TGCGCCAGCAGCCCGGACAGGGGGCCAACTGAAGCTTTCTTT. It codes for CASSPDRGPTEAFF.